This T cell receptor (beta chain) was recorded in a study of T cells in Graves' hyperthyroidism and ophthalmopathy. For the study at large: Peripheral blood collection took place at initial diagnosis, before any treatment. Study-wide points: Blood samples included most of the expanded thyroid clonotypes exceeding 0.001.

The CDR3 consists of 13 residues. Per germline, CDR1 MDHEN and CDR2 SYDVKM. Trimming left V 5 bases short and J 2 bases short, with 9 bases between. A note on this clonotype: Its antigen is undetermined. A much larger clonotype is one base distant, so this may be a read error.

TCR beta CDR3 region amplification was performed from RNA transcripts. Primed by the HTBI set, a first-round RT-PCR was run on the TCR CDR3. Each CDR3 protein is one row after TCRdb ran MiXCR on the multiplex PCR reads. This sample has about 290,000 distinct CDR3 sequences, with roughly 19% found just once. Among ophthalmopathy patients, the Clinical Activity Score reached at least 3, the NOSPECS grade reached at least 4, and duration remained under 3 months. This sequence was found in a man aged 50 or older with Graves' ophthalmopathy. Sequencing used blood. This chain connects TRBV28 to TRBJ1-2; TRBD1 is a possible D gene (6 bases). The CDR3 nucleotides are TGTGCCAGCAGTGTAGGACAGAACTATGGCTACACCTTC. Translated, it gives CASSVGQNYGYTF.